Many counts were recorded for the clone carrying this TCR beta chain. What it binds is not known. V lost 0 bases and J lost 7, with 13 bases in between. Germline values: CDR1 ENHRY, CDR2 SYGVKD. This CDR3 spans 15 amino acids. The authors ran a second PCR of roughly 6 to 12 cycles using a sample-barcoded 5' primer and a J-beta primer mix. One entry per CDR3 protein, called by TCRdb with MiXCR from the 5' RACE reads. The sample comprises some 640,000 distinct CDR3 sequences, 25% to 30% of which are singletons, and more than 15% rests with the top ten. This sample was included in a study of blood T cells in healthy people across ages. Study findings and constraints: The donors' CMV status was not determined, possibly confounding changes in expanded clonotypes.

This chain connects TRBV10-3 to TRBJ1-5, with D unclear. The receptor was isolated from a woman of 80 years or more in good health. The specimen sequenced was blood. CDR3 sequence reads: CAISESAGEEQPQHF. The CDR3, as DNA: TGTGCCATCAGTGAGTCCGCAGGCGAAGAACAGCCCCAGCATTTT.